A single sample gave rise to the 27 T cell receptor beta chains below, sequenced in a study of shared clonotypes between healthy human individuals. Measured with immunoSEQ multiplex PCR; TCRdb has only the in-frame clones, and not every one. The table lists 450,000 to 500,000 clones, 79% of them singletons. Source material: PBMCs. The receptors were gathered from a middle-aged woman in good health. Some clones in this sample may be carry-over from other donors' samples.

This sequence joins TRBV7-8 and TRBJ1-2; D is perhaps TRBD1 (6 bases). Trimming took 1 base from V and 8 from J, leaving 23 bases between them. Germline loops: CDR1 SGHVS, CDR2 FQNEAQ. CDR3 length: 17 residues. The CDR3 loop is CASSLVSGQNSLWGYTF. The CDR3, as DNA: TGTGCCAGCAGCTTAGTATCCGGACAGAATTCCCTCTGGGGCTACACCTTC.

This sequence joins TRBV15 and TRBJ1-2; no definite D call. V lost 0 bases and J 8 bases, leaving 10 bases between the germline ends. Germline values: CDR1 LNHNV, CDR2 YYDKDF (reference sequence). This CDR3 is 13 amino acids long. The CDR3 is CATSRDTLGGYTF. In DNA form, the CDR3 reads TGTGCCACCAGCAGAGATACCTTAGGCGGCTACACCTTC.

To note about this clone: Given a much more abundant clone one base away, this may be a read error. In the same sample, other DNA sequences code for this CDR3. V usage is TRBV29-1 and J usage is TRBJ2-3, with 12 bases identical to TRBD2. The germline V gene encodes CDR1 SQVTM and CDR2 ANQGSEA. This CDR3 has 16 residues. This CDR3 reads CSVVGLAGFRGDTQYF. In nucleotides, the CDR3 is TGTAGCGTTGTGGGACTAGCGGGCTTTAGAGGGGATACGCAGTATTTT.

The V call is TRBV4-2, the J call TRBJ2-7; 11 bases map to TRBD2. V dropped 3 bases and J dropped 2; count of bases not matched to a gene: 6. In germline, CDR1 is LGHNA, CDR2 YNFKEQ. CDR3 size: 16 residues. The chain's CDR3 is CASSQQTSGTPYEQYF. In nucleotides, the CDR3 is TGTGCCAGCAGCCAGCAGACTAGCGGGACACCCTACGAGCAGTACTTC.

The chain uses TRBV7-9 and TRBJ2-1; TRBD2 matches at 12 bases. The trim removed 5 bases at V and 2 bases at J, leaving 4 bases unmatched. From germline, CDR1 is SEHNR and CDR2 FQNEAQ (reference sequence). This CDR3 comprises 16 residues. The CDR3 is CASSPRTSGTYNEQFF. CDR3 in DNA: TGTGCCAGCAGCCCTAGGACTAGCGGGACCTACAATGAGCAGTTCTTC.

The CDR3 loop is CAISDGREGGGELFF. The CDR3 coding sequence is TGTGCCATCAGTGATGGGCGGGAGGGCGGCGGGGAGCTGTTTTTT. This chain links TRBV10-3 with TRBJ2-2; 9 bases align to TRBD2. The CDR3 is 15 residues long. The trim removed 3 bases at V and 7 bases at J, leaving 6 bases unmatched. Germline CDR1 reads ENHRY; CDR2 reads SYGVKD.

This clone was picked up many times. V is TRBV5-1 and J is TRBJ2-7; tentatively, D is TRBD1 or TRBD2 (5 bases each). Trimming removed 0 bases at V and 3 bases at J, with 13 bases between. This CDR3 contains 15 residues. Germline-derived CDR1 and CDR2 are SGHRS and YFSETQ. CDR3 nucleotides: TGCGCCAGCAGCTTGGGGGGGTCTACGAACTACGAGCAGTACTTC. It codes for CASSLGGSTNYEQYF.

This sequence joins TRBV11-3 and TRBJ2-1, with 10 bases matching TRBD2. Germline V CDR1 and CDR2: SGHNT, YENEEA. V lost 0 bases to trimming and J lost 2 bases; unmatched junction nucleotides: 1. This CDR3 has 16 residues. The CDR3 spells CASSLDTSGAYNEQFF. CDR3 bases: TGTGCCAGCAGCTTAGATACTAGCGGGGCCTACAATGAGCAGTTCTTC.

V is TRBV5-1 and J is TRBJ2-7, with 10 bases matching TRBD1. The CDR3 has 14 amino acids. The V gene end was trimmed by 4 bases and the J gene end by 2 bases; junction bases not matched to a gene: 3. Per germline, CDR1 SGHRS and CDR2 YFSETQ. The chain's CDR3 is CASSATGGPYEQYF. The DNA for the CDR3 is TGCGCCAGCAGCGCGACAGGGGGCCCCTACGAGCAGTACTTC.

J is TRBJ2-5 and V is TRBV5-1; no clear D. Germline V gene sequence: CDR1 SGHRS, CDR2 YFSETQ. This CDR3 has 14 amino acids. The germline V and J ends were trimmed by 3 bases and 1 base, with 10 bases remaining between them. This chain's CDR3 is CASSSGPPQETQYF. The CDR3 DNA reads as TGCGCCAGCAGCTCTGGGCCCCCCCAAGAGACCCAGTACTTC.

The chain combines TRBV5-6 with TRBJ1-2; TRBD1 matches at 9 bases. The CDR3 covers 13 residues. V shed 7 bases and J 7 bases; nucleotides not matched to a gene: 8. Germline-derived CDR1 and CDR2 are SGHDT and YYEEEE. The CDR3 region is CASGGTGFSGYTF. CDR3 coding DNA: TGTGCCAGCGGCGGGACAGGGTTCTCTGGCTACACCTTC.

This CDR3 reads CASSLDTNYGYTF. The CDR3 DNA reads as TGTGCCAGCAGCTTAGATACTAACTATGGCTACACCTTC. The J gene is TRBJ1-2, the V gene TRBV7-9; no clear D gene. The ends were cut back, 1 base at V and 0 bases at J, with 3 bases in the middle. The CDR3 consists of 13 residues. Per germline, CDR1 SEHNR and CDR2 FQNEAQ (reference sequence).

The rearrangement links TRBV14 to TRBJ2-7, with 10 bases fitting TRBD1. With 4 bases clipped from V and 2 bases from J, the junction kept 5 bases outside the gene matches. CDR1 and CDR2 (germline): SGHDN, FVKESK. The CDR3 extends over 15 amino acids. CDR3 nucleotides: TGTGCCAGCAGCCGTCCCGGGACAGGGGCCTACGAGCAGTACTTC. This encodes CASSRPGTGAYEQYF.

V is TRBV18 and J is TRBJ2-7, with D possibly being TRBD2 (6 bases). The V end lost 3 bases, the J end lost 0 bases, and 12 bases lay between the germline ends. Germline CDR1 and CDR2: KGHSH and LQKENI. The CDR3 is 15 amino acids. The CDR3: CASSPYGGDSYEQYF. The CDR3 coding sequence is TGTGCCAGCTCACCCTACGGGGGAGACTCCTACGAGCAGTACTTC.

The V and J genes are TRBV28 and TRBJ2-7; D remains ambiguous. Per germline, CDR1 MDHEN and CDR2 SYDVKM. The CDR3 spans 12 residues. Trimming took off 7 bases at V and 5 bases at J, with 12 bases between the two ends. The CDR3 protein is CASNHMGDEQYF. For the CDR3, the DNA is TGTGCCAGCAATCACATGGGTGACGAGCAGTACTTC.

This sequence joins TRBV18 and TRBJ2-5; 10 bases are shared with TRBD2. The CDR3 spans 14 residues. In germline, CDR1 is KGHSH, CDR2 LQKENI. J gave up 5 bases and V 2 bases, and 2 bases lay outside the gene matches. CDR3 amino acids: CASSPSSGSETQYF. Written as DNA, the CDR3 is TGTGCCAGCTCACCATCTAGCGGGAGCGAGACCCAGTACTTC.

This clone came up a few times. The chain is built from TRBV5-6 and TRBJ2-3, with D possibly TRBD1 on 6 matching bases. The CDR3 has 15 amino acids. Looked up from germline, CDR1 is SGHDT and CDR2 is YYEEEE. Trimming took 0 bases from V and 2 from J, leaving 10 bases between them. This CDR3 reads CASSLAGQLTDTQYF. The CDR3 DNA reads as TGTGCCAGCAGCTTGGCCGGACAGCTCACAGATACGCAGTATTTT.

The chain combines TRBV18 with TRBJ1-4; TRBD1 agrees at 7 bases. Germline V CDR1 and CDR2: KGHSH, LQKENI. The CDR3 has 14 amino acids. Germline trimming cut 1 base from V and 5 bases from J; bases unmatched to any gene: 1. CDR3 coding DNA: TGTGCCAGCTCACCACAGGGGGCGAATGAAAAACTGTTTTTT. This encodes CASSPQGANEKLFF.

The V gene is TRBV11-3, the J gene TRBJ2-1; 7 bases align to TRBD2. The CDR3 sequence is 15 residues long. Germline values: CDR1 SGHNT, CDR2 YENEEA. V shed 1 base, J shed 5 bases, and the junction held 5 bases outside the gene matches. The DNA for the CDR3 is TGTGCCAGCAGCTTAGGACTAGCAGAGGACAATGAGCAGTTCTTC. This translates into CASSLGLAEDNEQFF.

The chain combines TRBV5-1 with TRBJ2-1; no clear D. The CDR3 is 15 residues long. Trimming shortened V by 2 bases and J by 3 bases, and 12 bases separated the two germline ends. In germline, CDR1 is SGHRS, CDR2 YFSETQ. CDR3 DNA sequence: TGCGCCAGCAGCTTTGGCGCTTACGACTACAATGAGCAGTTCTTC. Its translation is CASSFGAYDYNEQFF.

The chain links TRBV21-1 to TRBJ2-1; the table assigns TRBD2, which was not confirmed against the DNA. TRBV21-1 is a recognized pseudogene. The CDR3 is 13 residues long. The CDR3 sequence is CASSKLSWREQFF. CDR3 nucleotides: TGTGCCAGCAGCAAATTAAGTTGGAGGGAGCAGTTCTTC.

The rearrangement links TRBV7-2 to TRBJ2-5, with TRBD2 identical over 10 bases. The CDR3 consists of 17 residues. Germline V gene data show CDR1 as SGHTA and CDR2 as FQGNSA. With V trimmed by 0 bases and J by 1 base, 5 bases remained unmatched. CDR3 in amino acids: CASSLAVWTSGQETQYF. Here the CDR3 DNA reads TGTGCCAGCAGCTTAGCGGTGTGGACTAGCGGCCAAGAGACCCAGTACTTC.

Notes on this clone: The sample holds other DNA sequences that translate to the same CDR3. V is TRBV18 and J is TRBJ2-1, with 11 positions matching TRBD2. This CDR3 has 16 amino acids. CDR1 is KGHSH and CDR2 is LQKENI in the germline V gene. J gave up 3 bases and V 0 bases, and 1 base lay outside the gene matches. The CDR3 DNA reads as TGTGCCAGCTCACCACCCGGACTAGCGGGCTACAATGAGCAGTTCTTC. It yields the protein CASSPPGLAGYNEQFF.

J is TRBJ2-6 and V is TRBV18; 7 nucleotides agree with TRBD1. J was trimmed by 3 bases and V by 6 bases; bases with no gene match: 8. The CDR3 contains 16 residues. The V gene's germline CDR1 is KGHSH and CDR2 LQKENI. In DNA, the CDR3 is TGTGCCAGCTCGCAGACAGGGCGTTTTGGGGCCAACGTCCTGACTTTC. Protein sequence: CASSQTGRFGANVLTF.

CDR3 DNA sequence: TGTGCCAGCAGCACCCACTACGCAGTCTACAATGAGCAGTTCTTC. This translates into CASSTHYAVYNEQFF. The chain recombines TRBV7-2 with TRBJ2-1; D is undetermined. The CDR3 runs 15 residues. Per the germline V gene, CDR1 is SGHTA and CDR2 is FQGNSA. V was pared by 5 bases and J by 3 bases, with 14 bases between.

This CDR3 reads CASSESGTNEKLFF. The CDR3, as DNA: TGTGCCAGCAGTGAATCAGGGACCAATGAAAAACTGTTTTTT. This chain uses TRBV25-1 with TRBJ1-4; tentatively, D is TRBD1 (5 bases). V was clipped by 1 base and J by 5 bases, with 8 bases between them. The CDR3 extends over 14 amino acids. Germline CDR1 MGHDK, CDR2 SYGVNS.

This clone was seen only a few times. The gene calls are TRBV6-4 and TRBJ2-3, with 10 bases identical to TRBD1. V was clipped by 5 bases and J by 1 base; unmatched bases: 3. CDR3 length: 15 residues. Looked up from germline, CDR1 is MRHNA and CDR2 is SNTAGT. This chain's CDR3 is CASSTGTGGTDTQYF. The CDR3 coding sequence is TGTGCCAGCAGTACCGGGACAGGGGGCACAGATACGCAGTATTTT.